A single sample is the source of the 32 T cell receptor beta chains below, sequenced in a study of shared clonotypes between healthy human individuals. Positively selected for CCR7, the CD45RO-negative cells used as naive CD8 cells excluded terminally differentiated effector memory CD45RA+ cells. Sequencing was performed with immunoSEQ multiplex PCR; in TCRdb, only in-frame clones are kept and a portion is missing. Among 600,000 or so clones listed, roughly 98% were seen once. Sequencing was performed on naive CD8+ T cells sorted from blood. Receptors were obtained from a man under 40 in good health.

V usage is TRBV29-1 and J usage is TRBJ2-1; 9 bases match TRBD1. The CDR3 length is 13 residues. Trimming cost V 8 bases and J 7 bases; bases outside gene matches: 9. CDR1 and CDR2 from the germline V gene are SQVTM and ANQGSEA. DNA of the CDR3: TGCAGCTTTTACAGGGGGCTCGGAAATGAGCAGTTCTTC. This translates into CSFYRGLGNEQFF.

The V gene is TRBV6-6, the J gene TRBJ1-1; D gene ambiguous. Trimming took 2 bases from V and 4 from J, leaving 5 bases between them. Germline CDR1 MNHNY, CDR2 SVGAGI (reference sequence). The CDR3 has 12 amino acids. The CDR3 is CASSYGSTEAFF. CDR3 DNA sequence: TGTGCCAGCAGTTACGGGTCCACTGAAGCTTTCTTT.

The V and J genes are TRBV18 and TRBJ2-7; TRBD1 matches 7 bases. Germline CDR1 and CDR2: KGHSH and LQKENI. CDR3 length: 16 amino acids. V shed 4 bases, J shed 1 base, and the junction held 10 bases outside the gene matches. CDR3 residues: CASSRDSASSSYEQYF. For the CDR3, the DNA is TGTGCCAGCTCACGGGACAGCGCCTCGTCGTCCTACGAGCAGTACTTC.

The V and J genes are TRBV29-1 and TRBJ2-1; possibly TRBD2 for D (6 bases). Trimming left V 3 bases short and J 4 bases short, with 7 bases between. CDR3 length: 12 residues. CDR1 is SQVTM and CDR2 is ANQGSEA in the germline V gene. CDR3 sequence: CSVETSYNEQFF. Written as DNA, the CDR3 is TGCAGCGTTGAGACTAGTTACAATGAGCAGTTCTTC.

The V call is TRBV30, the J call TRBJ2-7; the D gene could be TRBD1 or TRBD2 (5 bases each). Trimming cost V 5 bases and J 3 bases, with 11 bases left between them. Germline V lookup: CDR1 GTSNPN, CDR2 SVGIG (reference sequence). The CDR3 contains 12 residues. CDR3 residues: CAWGDADYEQYF. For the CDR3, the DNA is TGTGCCTGGGGGGACGCGGACTACGAGCAGTACTTC.

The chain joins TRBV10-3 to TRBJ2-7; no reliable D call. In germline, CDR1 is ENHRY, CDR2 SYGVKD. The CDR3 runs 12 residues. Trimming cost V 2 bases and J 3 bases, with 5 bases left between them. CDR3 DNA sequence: TGTGCCATCAGTGAGAAGAGCTACGAGCAGTACTTC. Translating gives CAISEKSYEQYF.

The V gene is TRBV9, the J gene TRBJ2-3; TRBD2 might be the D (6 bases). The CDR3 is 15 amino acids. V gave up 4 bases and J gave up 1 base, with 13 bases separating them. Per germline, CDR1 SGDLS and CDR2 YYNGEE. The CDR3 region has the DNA TGTGCCAGCAGCTGGGTCGGCGGGGGCACAGATACGCAGTATTTT. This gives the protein CASSWVGGGTDTQYF.

The CDR3 protein is CASSLVIGMDDEQYF. CDR3 DNA: TGTGCCAGCAGCTTAGTAATCGGGATGGATGACGAGCAGTACTTC. The chain recombines TRBV7-9 with TRBJ2-7; the D gene is possibly TRBD2 (5 bases). The CDR3 totals 15 residues. Germline CDR1 reads SEHNR; CDR2 reads FQNEAQ (reference sequence). V was clipped by 1 base and J by 5 bases, with 15 bases between them.

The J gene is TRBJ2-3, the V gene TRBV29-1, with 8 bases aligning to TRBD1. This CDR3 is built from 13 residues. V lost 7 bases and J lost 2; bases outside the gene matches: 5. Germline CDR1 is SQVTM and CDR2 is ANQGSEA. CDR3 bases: TGCAGCGCCCAGGGGGCTACCACAGATACGCAGTATTTT. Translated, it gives CSAQGATTDTQYF.

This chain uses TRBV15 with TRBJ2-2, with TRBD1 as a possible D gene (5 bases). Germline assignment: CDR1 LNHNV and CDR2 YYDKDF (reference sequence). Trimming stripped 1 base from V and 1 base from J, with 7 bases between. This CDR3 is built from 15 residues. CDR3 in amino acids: CATSRVTGNTGELFF. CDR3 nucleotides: TGTGCCACCAGCAGAGTCACAGGGAACACCGGGGAGCTGTTTTTT.

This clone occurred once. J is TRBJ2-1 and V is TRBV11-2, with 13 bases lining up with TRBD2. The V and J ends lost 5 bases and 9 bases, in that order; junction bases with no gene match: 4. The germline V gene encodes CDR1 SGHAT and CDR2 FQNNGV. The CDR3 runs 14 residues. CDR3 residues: CASSPGLAGAEQFF. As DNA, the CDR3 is TGTGCCAGCAGCCCAGGACTAGCGGGAGCTGAGCAGTTCTTC.

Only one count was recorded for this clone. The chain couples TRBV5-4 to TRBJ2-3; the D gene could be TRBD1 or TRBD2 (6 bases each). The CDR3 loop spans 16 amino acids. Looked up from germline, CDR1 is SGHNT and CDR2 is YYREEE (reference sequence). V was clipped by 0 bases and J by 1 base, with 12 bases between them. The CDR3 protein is CASSLEGEAGTDTQYF. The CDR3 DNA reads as TGTGCCAGCAGCTTGGAGGGGGAGGCGGGCACAGATACGCAGTATTTT.

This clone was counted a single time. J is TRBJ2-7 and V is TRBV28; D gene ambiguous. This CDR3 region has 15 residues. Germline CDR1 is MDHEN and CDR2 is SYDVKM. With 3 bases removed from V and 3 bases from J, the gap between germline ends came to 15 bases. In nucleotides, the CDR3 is TGTGCCAGCAGTTTTGGCGATGTTAGGTTCTACGAGCAGTACTTC. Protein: CASSFGDVRFYEQYF.

The CDR3 reads CASSIFGGYTDTQYF. The CDR3 coding sequence is TGTGCCAGCAGCATATTCGGGGGATACACAGATACGCAGTATTTT. V is TRBV7-8 and J is TRBJ2-3; weak D call: TRBD2 (6 bases). Between the trimmed V and J ends, which lost 5 bases and 2 bases, there was a span of 14 bases. CDR3 length: 15 amino acids. Germline V CDR1 and CDR2: SGHVS, FQNEAQ.

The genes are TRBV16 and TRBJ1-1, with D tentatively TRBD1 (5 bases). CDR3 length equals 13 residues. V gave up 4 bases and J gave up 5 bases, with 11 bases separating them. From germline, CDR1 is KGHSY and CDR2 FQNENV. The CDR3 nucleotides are TGTGCCAGCAGCCCCACAGGTTTAACTGAAGCTTTCTTT. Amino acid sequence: CASSPTGLTEAFF.

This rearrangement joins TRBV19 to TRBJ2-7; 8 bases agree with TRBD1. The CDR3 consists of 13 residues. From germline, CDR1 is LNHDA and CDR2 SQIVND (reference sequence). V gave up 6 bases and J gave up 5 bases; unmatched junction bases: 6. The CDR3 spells CASSGQGRDEQYF. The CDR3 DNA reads TGTGCCAGTAGCGGACAGGGAAGAGACGAGCAGTACTTC.

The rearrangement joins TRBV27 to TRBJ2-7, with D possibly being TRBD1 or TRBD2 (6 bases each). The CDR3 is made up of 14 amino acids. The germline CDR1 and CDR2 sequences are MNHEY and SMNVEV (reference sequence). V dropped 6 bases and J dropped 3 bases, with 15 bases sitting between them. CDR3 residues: CASRLGGQFYEQYF. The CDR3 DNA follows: TGTGCCAGCAGACTAGGGGGGCAGTTCTACGAGCAGTACTTC.

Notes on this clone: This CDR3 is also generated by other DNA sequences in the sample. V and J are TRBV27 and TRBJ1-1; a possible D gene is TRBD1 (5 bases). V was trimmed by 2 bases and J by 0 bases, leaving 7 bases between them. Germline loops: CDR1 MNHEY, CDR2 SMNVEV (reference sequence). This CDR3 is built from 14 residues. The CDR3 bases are TGTGCCAGCAGTTTAGGGGGGATGAACACTGAAGCTTTCTTT. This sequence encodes CASSLGGMNTEAFF.

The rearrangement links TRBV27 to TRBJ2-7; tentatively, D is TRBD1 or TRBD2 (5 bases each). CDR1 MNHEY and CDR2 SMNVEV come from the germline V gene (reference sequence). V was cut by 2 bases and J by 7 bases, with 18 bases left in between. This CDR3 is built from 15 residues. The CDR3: CASSLPPGRGREQYF. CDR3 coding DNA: TGTGCCAGCAGTTTACCCCCGGGAAGGGGTCGGGAGCAGTACTTC.

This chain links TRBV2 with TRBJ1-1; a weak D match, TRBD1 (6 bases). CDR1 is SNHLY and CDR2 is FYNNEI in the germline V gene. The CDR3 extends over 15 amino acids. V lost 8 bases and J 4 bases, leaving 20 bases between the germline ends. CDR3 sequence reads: CASPTGPGYGTEAFF. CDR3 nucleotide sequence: TGTGCCAGCCCGACAGGTCCGGGGTACGGCACTGAAGCTTTCTTT.

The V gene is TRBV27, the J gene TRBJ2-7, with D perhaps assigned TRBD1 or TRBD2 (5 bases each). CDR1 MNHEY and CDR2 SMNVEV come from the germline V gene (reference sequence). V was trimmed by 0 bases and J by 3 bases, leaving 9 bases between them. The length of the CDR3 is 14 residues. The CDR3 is CASSLSGPDYEQYF. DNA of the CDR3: TGTGCCAGCAGTTTATCGGGACCTGACTACGAGCAGTACTTC.

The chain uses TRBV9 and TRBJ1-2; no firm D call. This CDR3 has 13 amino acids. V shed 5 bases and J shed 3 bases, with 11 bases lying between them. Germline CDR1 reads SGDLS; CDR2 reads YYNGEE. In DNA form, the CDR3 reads TGTGCCAGCAGTGGTCTCAAGGACTATGGCTACACCTTC. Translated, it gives CASSGLKDYGYTF.

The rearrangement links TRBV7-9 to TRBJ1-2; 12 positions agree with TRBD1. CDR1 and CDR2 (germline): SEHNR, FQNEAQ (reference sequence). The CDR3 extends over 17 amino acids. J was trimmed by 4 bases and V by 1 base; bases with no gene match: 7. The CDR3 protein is CASSLVGTGGVRYGYTF. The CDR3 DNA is TGTGCCAGCAGCTTAGTAGGGACAGGGGGCGTCCGCTATGGCTACACCTTC.

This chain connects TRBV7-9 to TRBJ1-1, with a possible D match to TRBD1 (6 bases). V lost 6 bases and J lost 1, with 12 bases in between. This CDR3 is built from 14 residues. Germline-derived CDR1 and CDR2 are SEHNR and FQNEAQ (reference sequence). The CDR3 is CASSTGIGNTEAFF. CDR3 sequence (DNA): TGTGCCAGCAGTACAGGGATAGGGAACACTGAAGCTTTCTTT.

CDR3 amino acids: CASSITSGRAMYEQYF. In DNA form, the CDR3 reads TGTGCCAGCAGTATAACTAGCGGGAGGGCTATGTACGAGCAGTACTTC. The chain employs TRBV27 and TRBJ2-7; TRBD2 matches 13 bases. Looked up from germline, CDR1 is MNHEY and CDR2 is SMNVEV (reference sequence). CDR3 length equals 16 residues. Trimming took 5 bases from V and 4 from J; bases not matched to a gene: 8.

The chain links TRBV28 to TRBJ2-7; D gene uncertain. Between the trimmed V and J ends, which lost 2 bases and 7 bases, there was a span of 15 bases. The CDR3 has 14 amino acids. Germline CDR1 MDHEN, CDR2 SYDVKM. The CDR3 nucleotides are TGTGCCAGCAGTTTAACCGACTCCGGCGGAGAGCAGTACTTC. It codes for CASSLTDSGGEQYF.

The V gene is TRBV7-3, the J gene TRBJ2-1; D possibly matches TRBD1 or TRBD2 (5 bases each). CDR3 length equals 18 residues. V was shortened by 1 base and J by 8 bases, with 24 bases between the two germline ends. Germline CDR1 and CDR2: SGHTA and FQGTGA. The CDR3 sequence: CASSLRGVGLVASDEQFF. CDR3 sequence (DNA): TGTGCCAGCAGCTTAAGAGGGGTAGGCCTCGTCGCGTCGGATGAGCAGTTCTTC. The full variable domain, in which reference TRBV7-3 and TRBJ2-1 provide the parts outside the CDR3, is GAGVSQTPSNKVTEKGKYVELRCDPISGHTALYWYRQSLGQGPEFLIYFQGTGAADDSGLPNDRFFAVRPEGSVSTLKIQRTERGDSAVYLCASSLRGVGLVASDEQFFGPGTRLTVL.

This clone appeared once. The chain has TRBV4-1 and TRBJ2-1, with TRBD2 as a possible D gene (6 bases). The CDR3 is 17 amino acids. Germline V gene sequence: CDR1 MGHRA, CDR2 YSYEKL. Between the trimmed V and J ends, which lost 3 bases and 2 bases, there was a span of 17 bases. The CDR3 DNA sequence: TGCGCCAGCAGCCACCACCTAGGGGAGCGGGCCTACAATGAGCAGTTCTTC. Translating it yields CASSHHLGERAYNEQFF.

The CDR3 DNA follows: TGTGCCAGCAGCCGCGTAACTAGCGGGAGGGATCACGAGCAGTACTTC. Its protein product is CASSRVTSGRDHEQYF. The chain combines TRBV13 with TRBJ2-7; 13 positions match TRBD2. Trimming at V came to 5 bases and at J to 5 bases, leaving 9 bases not matched to a gene. The CDR3 extends over 16 amino acids. In germline, CDR1 is PRHDT, CDR2 FYEKMQ (reference sequence).

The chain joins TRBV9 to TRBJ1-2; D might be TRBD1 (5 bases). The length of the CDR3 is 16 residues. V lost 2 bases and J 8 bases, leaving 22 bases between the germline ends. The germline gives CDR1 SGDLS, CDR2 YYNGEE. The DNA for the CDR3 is TGTGCCAGCAGCGTGCAAACCGGGTGGGACCATAGCGGCTACACCTTC. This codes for CASSVQTGWDHSGYTF.

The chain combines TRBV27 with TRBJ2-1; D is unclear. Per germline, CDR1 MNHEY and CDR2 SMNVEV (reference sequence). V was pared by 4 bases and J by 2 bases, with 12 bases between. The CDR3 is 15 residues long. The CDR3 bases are TGTGCCAGCAGTTCTTCATCGGCCACCTACAATGAGCAGTTCTTC. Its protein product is CASSSSSATYNEQFF.

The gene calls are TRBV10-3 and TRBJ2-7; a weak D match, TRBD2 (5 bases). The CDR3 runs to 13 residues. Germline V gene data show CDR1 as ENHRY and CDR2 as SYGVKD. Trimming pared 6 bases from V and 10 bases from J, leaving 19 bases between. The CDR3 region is CAISVGSGVEQYF. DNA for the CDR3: TGTGCCATCAGCGTGGGCAGCGGAGTAGAACAGTACTTC.